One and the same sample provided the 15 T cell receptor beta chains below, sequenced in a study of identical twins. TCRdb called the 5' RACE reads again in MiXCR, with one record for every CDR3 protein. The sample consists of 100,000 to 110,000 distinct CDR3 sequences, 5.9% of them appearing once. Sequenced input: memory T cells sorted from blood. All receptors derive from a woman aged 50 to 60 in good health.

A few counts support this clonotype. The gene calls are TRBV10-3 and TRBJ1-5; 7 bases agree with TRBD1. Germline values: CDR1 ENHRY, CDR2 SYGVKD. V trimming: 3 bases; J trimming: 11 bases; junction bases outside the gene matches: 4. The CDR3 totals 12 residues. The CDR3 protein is CAISDRQGAQHF. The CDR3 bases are TGTGCCATCAGTGATCGACAGGGCGCCCAGCATTTT.

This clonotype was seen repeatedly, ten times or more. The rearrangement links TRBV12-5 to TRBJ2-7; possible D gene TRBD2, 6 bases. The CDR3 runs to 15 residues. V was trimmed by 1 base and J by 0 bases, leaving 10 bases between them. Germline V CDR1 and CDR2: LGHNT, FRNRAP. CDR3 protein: CASGLAGASSYEQYF. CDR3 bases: TGTGCTAGTGGTTTGGCGGGAGCGAGCTCCTACGAGCAGTACTTC.

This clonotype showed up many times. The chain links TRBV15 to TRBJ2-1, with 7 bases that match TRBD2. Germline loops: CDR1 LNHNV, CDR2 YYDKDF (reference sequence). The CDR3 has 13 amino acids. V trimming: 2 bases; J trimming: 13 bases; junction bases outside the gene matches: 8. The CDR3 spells CATSRSDRDYQFF. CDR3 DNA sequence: TGTGCCACCAGCAGATCCGACCGGGACTACCAGTTCTTC.

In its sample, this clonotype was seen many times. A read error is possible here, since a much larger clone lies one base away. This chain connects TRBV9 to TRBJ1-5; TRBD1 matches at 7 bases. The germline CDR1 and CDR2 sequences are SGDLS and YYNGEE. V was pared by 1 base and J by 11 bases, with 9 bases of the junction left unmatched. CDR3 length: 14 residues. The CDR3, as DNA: TGTGCCAGCAGCGTATCGTACAGGGGACAGACCCAGCATTTT. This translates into CASSVSYRGQTQHF.

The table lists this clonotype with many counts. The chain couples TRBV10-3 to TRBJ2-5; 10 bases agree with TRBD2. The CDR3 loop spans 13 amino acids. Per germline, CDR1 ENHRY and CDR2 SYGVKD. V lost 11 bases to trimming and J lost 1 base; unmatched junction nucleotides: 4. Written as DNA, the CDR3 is TGTGCCGGCGCTAGCGGGGGCCAAGAGACCCAGTACTTC. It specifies CAGASGGQETQYF.

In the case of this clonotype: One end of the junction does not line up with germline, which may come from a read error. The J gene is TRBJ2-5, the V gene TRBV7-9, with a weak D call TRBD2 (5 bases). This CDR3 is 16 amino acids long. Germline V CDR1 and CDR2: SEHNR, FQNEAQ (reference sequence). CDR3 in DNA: TGTGCCAGCAGATTAGCGCGTCGGGATAGGTCGGAGACCCAGTACTTC. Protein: CASRLARRDRSETQYF.

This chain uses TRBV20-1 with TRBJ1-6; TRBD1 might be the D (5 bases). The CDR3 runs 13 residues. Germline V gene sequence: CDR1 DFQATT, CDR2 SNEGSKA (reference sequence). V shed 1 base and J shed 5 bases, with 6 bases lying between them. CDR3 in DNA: TGCAGTGCTAGAGCACAGGATAATTCACCCCTCCACTTT. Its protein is CSARAQDNSPLHF.

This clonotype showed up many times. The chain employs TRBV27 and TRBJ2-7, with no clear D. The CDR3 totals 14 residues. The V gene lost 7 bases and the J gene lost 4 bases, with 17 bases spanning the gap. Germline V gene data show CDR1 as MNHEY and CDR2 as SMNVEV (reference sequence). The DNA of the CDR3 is TGTGCCAGCACCCCAGGCGGCAGCCTATACGAGCAGTACTTC. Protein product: CASTPGGSLYEQYF.

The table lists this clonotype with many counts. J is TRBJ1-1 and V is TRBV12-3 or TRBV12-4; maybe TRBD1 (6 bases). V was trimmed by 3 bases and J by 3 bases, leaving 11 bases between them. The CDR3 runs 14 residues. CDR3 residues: CASSLAGEYTEAFF. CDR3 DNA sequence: TGTGCCAGCAGTTTGGCAGGGGAGTACACTGAAGCTTTCTTT.

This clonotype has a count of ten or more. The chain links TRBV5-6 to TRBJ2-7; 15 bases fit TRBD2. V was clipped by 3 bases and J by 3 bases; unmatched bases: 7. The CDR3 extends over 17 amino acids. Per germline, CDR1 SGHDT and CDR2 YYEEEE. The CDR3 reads CASSSWGLAGGVYEQYF. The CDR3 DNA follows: TGTGCCAGCAGCTCGTGGGGACTAGCGGGAGGAGTCTACGAGCAGTACTTC.

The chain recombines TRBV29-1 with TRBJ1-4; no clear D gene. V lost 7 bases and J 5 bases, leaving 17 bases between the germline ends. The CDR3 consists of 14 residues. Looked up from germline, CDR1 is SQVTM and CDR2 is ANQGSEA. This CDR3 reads CSGSPGTKNEKLFF. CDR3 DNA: TGCAGCGGATCTCCGGGCACCAAAAATGAAAAACTGTTTTTT.

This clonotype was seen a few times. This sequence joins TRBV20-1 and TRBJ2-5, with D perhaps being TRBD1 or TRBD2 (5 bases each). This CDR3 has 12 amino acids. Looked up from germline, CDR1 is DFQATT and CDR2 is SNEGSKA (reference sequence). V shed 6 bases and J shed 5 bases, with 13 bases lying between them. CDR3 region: CSAGPTSETQYF. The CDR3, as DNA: TGCAGTGCGGGACCAACGTCGGAGACCCAGTACTTC.

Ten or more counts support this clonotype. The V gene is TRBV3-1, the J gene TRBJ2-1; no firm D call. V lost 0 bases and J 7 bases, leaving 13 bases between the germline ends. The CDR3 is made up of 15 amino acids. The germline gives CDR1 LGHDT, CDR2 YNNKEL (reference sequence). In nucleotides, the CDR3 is TGTGCCAGCAGCCAAGATACCCTACGAGCAAATGAGCAGTTCTTC. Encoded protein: CASSQDTLRANEQFF.

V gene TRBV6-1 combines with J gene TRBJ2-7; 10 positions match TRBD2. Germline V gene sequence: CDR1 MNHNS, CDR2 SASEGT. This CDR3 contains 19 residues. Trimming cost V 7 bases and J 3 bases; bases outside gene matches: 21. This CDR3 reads CASNGAGATIAGGLYEQYF. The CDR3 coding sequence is TGTGCCAGCAACGGGGCAGGGGCGACCATAGCGGGAGGACTCTACGAGCAGTACTTC.

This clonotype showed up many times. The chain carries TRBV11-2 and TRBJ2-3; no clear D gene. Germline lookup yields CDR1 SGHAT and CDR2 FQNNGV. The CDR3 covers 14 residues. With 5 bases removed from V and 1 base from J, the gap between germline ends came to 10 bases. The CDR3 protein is CASSPIARTDTQYF. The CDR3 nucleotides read TGTGCCAGCAGCCCAATTGCCCGCACAGATACGCAGTATTTT.